The text below deals with one T cell receptor (beta chain). Its antigen is undetermined. Other nucleotide sequences in the sample specify the same CDR3. Division of CD4+ cells produced a CD45RA+ naive subset and a CD45RA-negative memory subset. Trimming shortened V by 4 bases and J by 2 bases, and 12 bases separated the two germline ends. The CDR3 is 14 residues long. Germline V gives CDR1 SGDLS, CDR2 YYNGEE. Produced via immunoSEQ multiplex PCR; TCRdb's table is partial and in-frame only. Of some 1 million clones listed, approximately 68% were seen once; the top ten hold approximately 1.5%. The data derive from a study of shared clonotypes between healthy human individuals. Notes on the study in general: Generally, naive subsets came out with larger estimated richness than memory subsets. Lower generation probabilities were found for non-shared clonotypes than for those shared by all four donors.

V usage is TRBV9 and J usage is TRBJ1-2; maybe TRBD1 (5 bases). The origin of this receptor is a man between 18 and 29 years old in good health. Sequenced input: memory CD4+ T cells sorted from blood. Subset defined: CD45RA-negative fraction. The CDR3 DNA follows: TGTGCCAGCAGCCCAGGCGGGGGGAACTATGGCTACACCTTC. Translating gives CASSPGGGNYGYTF.